This entry is about one T cell receptor (beta chain). The antigen is not known. Profiling relied on immunoSEQ multiplex PCR, and the TCRdb table lists in-frame clones only, not all of them. This sample carries about 40,000 clones, around 83% of them seen once, and the ten largest clones take around 2.4%. Patients were ineligible given autoimmune disease history or systemic immunosuppression. Trimming cost V 3 bases and J 4 bases; bases outside gene matches: 4. Germline V gene sequence: CDR1 MNHEY, CDR2 SMNVEV (reference sequence). CDR3 size: 14 residues. The record originates from a study of OX40 agonist ivuxolimab in advanced cancers. Across the study: Of mixed ages from roughly 23 to 80 and averaging approximately 60 years, the group was more than 65% male.

The study, taken as a whole, reports: Doses of 0.1 to 3.0 mg/kg were accompanied by clonal expansion of CD4+ and CD8+ blood T cells by week 6. On average, CD8+ T cells had more expanded clones than CD4+.

The origin of this receptor is an adult with an advanced solid tumor such as melanoma, head and neck, liver or kidney cancer. Material: CD4+ or CD8+ T cells sorted from blood, obtained in a trial of the OX40 agonist ivuxolimab. This sequence joins TRBV27 and TRBJ1-2, with 8 bases fitting TRBD1. This CDR3 is CASSFRQGSYGYTF. CDR3 nucleotide sequence: TGTGCCAGCAGTTTCCGACAGGGGAGCTATGGCTACACCTTC.